This T cell receptor beta chain was sequenced in a study of blood T cell repertoires in COVID-19. Produced via immunoSEQ multiplex PCR; TCRdb's table is partial and in-frame only. The repertoire consists of 40,000 to 50,000 clones, with around 89% occurring once and the leading ten covering about 5.3%. There are 17 residues in the CDR3. The V segment lost 2 bases and the J segment 0 bases; nucleotides outside the gene matches: 5. Looked up from germline, CDR1 is SGHVS and CDR2 is FQNEAQ. The sample consisted of peripheral blood. J is TRBJ1-1 and V is TRBV7-8, with 11 bases aligning to TRBD1. This TCR came from a human donor in a cohort sampled during active COVID-19. The CDR3 region has the DNA TGTGCCAGCAGCTTATCGGGACAGGGGGTGTTGAACACTGAAGCTTTCTTT. Its protein product is CASSLSGQGVLNTEAFF.